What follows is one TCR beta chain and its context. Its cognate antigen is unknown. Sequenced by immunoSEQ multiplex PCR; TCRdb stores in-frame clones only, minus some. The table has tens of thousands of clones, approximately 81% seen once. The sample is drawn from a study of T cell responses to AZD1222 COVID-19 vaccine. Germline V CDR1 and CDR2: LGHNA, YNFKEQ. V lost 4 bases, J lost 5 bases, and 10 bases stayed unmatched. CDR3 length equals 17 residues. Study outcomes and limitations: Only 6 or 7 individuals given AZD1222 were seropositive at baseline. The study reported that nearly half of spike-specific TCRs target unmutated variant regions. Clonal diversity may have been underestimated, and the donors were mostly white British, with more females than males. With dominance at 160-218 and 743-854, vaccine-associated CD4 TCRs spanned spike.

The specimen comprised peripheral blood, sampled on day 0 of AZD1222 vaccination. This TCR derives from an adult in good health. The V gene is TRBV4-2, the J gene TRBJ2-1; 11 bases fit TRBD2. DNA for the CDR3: TGTGCCAGCAGCCCGCCGACTAGCGGGGCACAACACAATGAGCAGTTCTTC. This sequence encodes CASSPPTSGAQHNEQFF.